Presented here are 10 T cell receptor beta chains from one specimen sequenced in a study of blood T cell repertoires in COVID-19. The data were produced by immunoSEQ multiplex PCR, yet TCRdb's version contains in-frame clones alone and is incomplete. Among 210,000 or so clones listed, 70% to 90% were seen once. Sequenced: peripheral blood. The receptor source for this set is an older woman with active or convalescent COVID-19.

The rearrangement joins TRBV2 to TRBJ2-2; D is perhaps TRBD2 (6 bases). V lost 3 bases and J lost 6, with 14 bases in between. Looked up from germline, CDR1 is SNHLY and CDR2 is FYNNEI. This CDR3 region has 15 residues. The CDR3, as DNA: TGTGCCAGCAGTGAGCCCGACCCTAGCGCCGGGGAGCTGTTTTTT. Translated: CASSEPDPSAGELFF. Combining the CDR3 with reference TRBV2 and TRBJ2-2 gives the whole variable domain EPEVTQTPSHQVTQMGQEVILRCVPISNHLYFYWYRQILGQKVEFLVSFYNNEISEKSEIFDDQFSVERPDGSNFTLKIRSTKLEDSAMYFCASSEPDPSAGELFFGEGSRLTVL.

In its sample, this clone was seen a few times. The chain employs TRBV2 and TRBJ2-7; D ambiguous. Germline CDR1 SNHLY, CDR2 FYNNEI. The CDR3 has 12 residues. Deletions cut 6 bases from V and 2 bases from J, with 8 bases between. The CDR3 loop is CASSDFAYEQYF. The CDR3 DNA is TGTGCCAGCAGCGACTTTGCCTACGAGCAGTACTTC.

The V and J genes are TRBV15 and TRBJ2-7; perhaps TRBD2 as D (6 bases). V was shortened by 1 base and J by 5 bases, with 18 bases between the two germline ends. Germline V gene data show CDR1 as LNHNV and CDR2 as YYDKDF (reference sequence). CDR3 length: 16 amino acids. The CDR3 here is CATSRARGGESNEQYF. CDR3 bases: TGTGCCACCAGCAGAGCTCGAGGAGGGGAATCTAACGAGCAGTACTTC. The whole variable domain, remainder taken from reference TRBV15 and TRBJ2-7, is DAMVIQNPRYQVTQFGKPVTLSCSQTLNHNVMYWYQQKSSQAPKLLFHYYDKDFNNEADTPDNFQSRRPNTSFCFLDIRSPGLGDTAMYLCATSRARGGESNEQYFGPGTRLTVT.

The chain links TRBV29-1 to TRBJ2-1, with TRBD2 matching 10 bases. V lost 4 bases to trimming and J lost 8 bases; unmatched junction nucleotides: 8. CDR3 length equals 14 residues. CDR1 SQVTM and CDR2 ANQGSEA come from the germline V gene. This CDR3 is CSVASGRVIDEQFF. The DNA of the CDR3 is TGCAGCGTTGCTAGCGGGAGAGTGATAGATGAGCAGTTCTTC.

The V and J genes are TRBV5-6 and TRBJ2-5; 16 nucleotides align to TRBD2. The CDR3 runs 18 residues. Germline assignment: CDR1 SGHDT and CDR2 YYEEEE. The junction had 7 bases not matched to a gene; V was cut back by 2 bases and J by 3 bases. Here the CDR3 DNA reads TGTGCCAGCAGCTTAACCGGGACTAGCGGGAGGGCCGAAGAGACCCAGTACTTC. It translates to CASSLTGTSGRAEETQYF.

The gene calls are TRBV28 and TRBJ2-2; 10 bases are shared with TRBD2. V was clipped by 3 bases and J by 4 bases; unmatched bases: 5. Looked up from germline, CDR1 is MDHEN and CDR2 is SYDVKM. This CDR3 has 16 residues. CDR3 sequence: CASSLILAGITGELFF. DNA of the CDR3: TGTGCCAGCAGTTTGATACTAGCGGGAATCACCGGGGAGCTGTTTTTT.

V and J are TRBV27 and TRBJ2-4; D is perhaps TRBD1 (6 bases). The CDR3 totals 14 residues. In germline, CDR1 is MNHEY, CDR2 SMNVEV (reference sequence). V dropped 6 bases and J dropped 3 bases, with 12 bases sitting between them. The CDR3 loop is CASSIRGGKNIQYF. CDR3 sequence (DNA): TGTGCCAGCAGCATAAGAGGGGGCAAAAACATTCAGTACTTC.

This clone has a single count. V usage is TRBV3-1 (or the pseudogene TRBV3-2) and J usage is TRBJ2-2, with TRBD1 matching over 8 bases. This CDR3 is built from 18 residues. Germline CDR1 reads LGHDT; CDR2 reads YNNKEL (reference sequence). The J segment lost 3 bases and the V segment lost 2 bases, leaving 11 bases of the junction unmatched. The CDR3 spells CASSQRSLGQGYTGELFF. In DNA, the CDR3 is TGTGCCAGCAGCCAACGTTCGTTAGGACAGGGATACACCGGGGAGCTGTTTTTT.

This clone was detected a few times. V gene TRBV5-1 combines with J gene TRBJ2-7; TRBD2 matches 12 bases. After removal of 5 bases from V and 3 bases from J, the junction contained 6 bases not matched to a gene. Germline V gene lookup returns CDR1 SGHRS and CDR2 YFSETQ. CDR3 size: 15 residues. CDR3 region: CASSSGTSGLYEQYF. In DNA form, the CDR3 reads TGCGCCAGCAGTTCCGGGACTAGCGGGCTCTACGAGCAGTACTTC.

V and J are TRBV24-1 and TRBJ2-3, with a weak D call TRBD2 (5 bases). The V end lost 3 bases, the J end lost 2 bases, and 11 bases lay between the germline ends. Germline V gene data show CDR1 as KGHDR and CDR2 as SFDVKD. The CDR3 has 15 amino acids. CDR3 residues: CATSDPVRDTDTQYF. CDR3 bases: TGTGCCACCAGTGATCCGGTTCGGGACACAGATACGCAGTATTTT.